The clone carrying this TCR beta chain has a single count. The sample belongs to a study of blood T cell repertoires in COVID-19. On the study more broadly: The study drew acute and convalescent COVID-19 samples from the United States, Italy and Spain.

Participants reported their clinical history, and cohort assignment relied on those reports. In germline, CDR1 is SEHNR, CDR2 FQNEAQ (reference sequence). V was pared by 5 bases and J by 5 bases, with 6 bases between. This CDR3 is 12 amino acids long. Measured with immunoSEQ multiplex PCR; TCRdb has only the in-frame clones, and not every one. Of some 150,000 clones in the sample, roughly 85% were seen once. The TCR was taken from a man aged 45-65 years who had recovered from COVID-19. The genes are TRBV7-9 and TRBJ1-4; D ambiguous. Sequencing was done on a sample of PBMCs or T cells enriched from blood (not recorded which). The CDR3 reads CASSLQNEKLFF. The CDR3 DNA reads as TGTGCCAGCAGCCTGCAGAATGAAAAACTGTTTTTT.